Listed below are T cell receptor beta chains from one sample, sequenced in a study of blood T cell repertoires in COVID-19. Libraries were prepared by immunoSEQ multiplex PCR; TCRdb keeps only in-frame clonotypes and omits some of them. This sample yields 100,000 to 110,000 clones, of which 80% are seen a single time; 31% belongs to the top ten. Sequenced: peripheral blood. These receptors all come from a man between 65 and 80 years old with active or convalescent COVID-19. The CDR3 runs from the conserved cysteine through the conserved F or W. A D gene is named only where the DNA matches it firmly. The size field is filled for only some rows; it gives once, few, many or a size class.

-,-,TRBJ1-4,TRBV15,CATSTRASNEKLFF,TGTGCCACCAGCACCAGGGCTTCGAACGAAAAACTGTTTTTT
once,-,TRBJ1-1,TRBV6-5,CASSYGTGFAEAFF,TGTGCCAGCAGTTACGGAACAGGGTTCGCTGAAGCTTTCTTT
once,TRBD1,TRBJ1-3,TRBV27,CASTVRPTGPWSGNTIYF,TGTGCCAGCACCGTGAGACCGACAGGGCCTTGGTCTGGAAACACCATATATTTT
-,TRBD1,TRBJ2-3,TRBV7-2,CASSWTGGVGDTQYF,TGTGCCAGCAGCTGGACAGGGGGCGTAGGTGATACGCAGTATTTT
-,-,TRBJ1-5,TRBV15,CATSRDTGGLQPQHF,TGTGCCACCAGCAGAGATACCGGCGGACTTCAGCCCCAGCATTTT
-,-,TRBJ2-7,TRBV18,CASSPLDRTPYEQYF,TGTGCCAGCTCACCACTAGACAGGACACCCTACGAGCAGTACTTC
few,TRBD2,TRBJ2-1,TRBV7-9,CASSLAGGPSNEQFF,TGTGCCAGCAGCCTAGCGGGAGGGCCGTCCAATGAGCAGTTCTTC
-,-,TRBJ2-1,TRBV24-1,CATSDLSQGGPRGNEQFF,TGTGCCACCAGTGATTTGTCTCAGGGGGGACCCCGGGGCAATGAGCAGTTCTTC
-,-,TRBJ1-5,TRBV11-2,CASSLSGGMSNQPQHF,TGTGCCAGCAGCCTTTCGGGGGGGATGAGCAATCAGCCCCAGCATTTT
-,-,TRBJ1-2,TRBV7-2,CASTPRGGRGYTF,TGTGCCAGTACCCCTCGGGGGGGAAGAGGCTACACCTTC
-,TRBD1,TRBJ1-4,TRBV2,CASSLGPGGNEKLFF,TGTGCCAGCAGTCTCGGACCAGGGGGTAATGAAAAACTGTTTTTT
-,TRBD1,TRBJ1-5,TRBV19,CASSGGGTGNQPQHF,TGTGCCAGTAGTGGCGGCGGGACAGGGAATCAGCCCCAGCATTTT
-,TRBD2,TRBJ2-7,TRBV2,CASLTSGTISYEQYF,TGTGCCAGCCTGACTAGCGGGACAATCTCCTACGAGCAGTACTTC
-,TRBD2,TRBJ2-3,TRBV7-2,CASRFTAGGTDTQYF,TGTGCCAGCAGGTTCACAGCGGGGGGCACAGATACGCAGTATTTT
-,-,TRBJ2-7,TRBV18,CASSTGPSYEQYF,TGTGCCAGCTCAACAGGGCCCTCCTACGAGCAGTACTTC
-,-,TRBJ2-7,TRBV7-2,CASSLAGQAYEQYF,TGTGCCAGCAGCTTAGCTGGGCAGGCCTACGAGCAGTACTTC
-,-,TRBJ1-1,TRBV7-2,CASSLLRGLEAFF,TGTGCCAGCAGCTTACTCAGGGGCCTTGAAGCTTTCTTT
-,-,TRBJ2-7,TRBV6-2/TRBV6-3,CASSRSYEQYF,TGTGCCAGCAGTCGCTCCTACGAGCAGTACTTC
-,-,TRBJ2-5,TRBV5-4,CASSSGLPGQETQYF,TGTGCCAGCAGCTCTGGACTACCAGGGCAAGAGACCCAGTACTTC
-,TRBD1,TRBJ1-2,TRBV7-9,CASSLQGAWYGYTF,TGTGCCAGCAGCTTACAGGGGGCATGGTATGGCTACACCTTC
-,-,TRBJ1-2,TRBV30,CAWSRGNYGYTF,TGTGCCTGGAGTAGAGGAAACTATGGCTACACCTTC
-,TRBD2,TRBJ2-5,TRBV5-6,CASSFPSGDQETQYF,TGTGCCAGCAGCTTCCCTAGCGGGGACCAAGAGACCCAGTACTTC
-,TRBD2,TRBJ2-3,TRBV6-4,CASSASGGGTDTQYF,TGTGCCAGCAGTGCTAGCGGGGGGGGTACAGATACGCAGTATTTT
-,TRBD1,TRBJ2-7,TRBV5-1,CASSLSPQGAAYEQYF,TGCGCCAGCAGCTTGAGCCCACAGGGGGCGGCGTACGAGCAGTACTTC